A selection of T cell receptor beta chains follows, all from one sample in a study of blood T cell repertoires in COVID-19. The repertoire was sequenced with immunoSEQ multiplex PCR; TCRdb's copy has only in-frame clones and lacks some. Of roughly 100,000 clones detected, roughly 84% appear once; the ten largest clones hold roughly 4.1%. The sample consisted of peripheral blood. Source of these receptors: a human donor in a cohort sampled during active COVID-19. Both conserved end residues are part of each CDR3. D genes are given only for firm matches. The size of a clone is reported for some rows only, either as once, few or many, or as a class for expanded clones.

D gene: TRBD2
J gene: TRBJ2-7
clone size: .
V gene: TRBV27
CDR3 DNA: TGTGCCAGCAGTCCAGGGACTAGCGGTTTGTACGAGCAGTACTTC
CDR3 protein: CASSPGTSGLYEQYF

D gene: .
J gene: TRBJ1-4
clone size: .
V gene: TRBV4-3
CDR3 DNA: TGCGCCAGCAGCCAAGATAGAGGAGCTAATGAAAAACTGTTTTTT
CDR3 protein: CASSQDRGANEKLFF

D gene: .
J gene: TRBJ2-7
clone size: .
V gene: TRBV4-3
CDR3 DNA: TGCGCCAGCAGCCAACTCGGCGGTCCCTACGAGCAGTACTTC
CDR3 protein: CASSQLGGPYEQYF

D gene: .
J gene: TRBJ1-1
clone size: .
V gene: TRBV2
CDR3 DNA: TGTGCCAGCAGTCAAACAGGGATCACTGAAGCTTTCTTT
CDR3 protein: CASSQTGITEAFF

D gene: TRBD1
J gene: TRBJ2-1
clone size: .
V gene: TRBV7-3
CDR3 DNA: TGTGCCAGCAGCCCAGCGGACAGGTACTACAATGAGCAGTTCTTC
CDR3 protein: CASSPADRYYNEQFF

D gene: TRBD1
J gene: TRBJ2-1
clone size: .
V gene: TRBV6-4
CDR3 DNA: TGTGCCAGCAGTCCGGGACAGGAGTTCGATGAGCAGTTCTTC
CDR3 protein: CASSPGQEFDEQFF

D gene: .
J gene: TRBJ1-3
clone size: .
V gene: TRBV9
CDR3 DNA: TGTGCCAGCAGCTCCGGGACAACTGGAAACACCATATATTTT
CDR3 protein: CASSSGTTGNTIYF

D gene: .
J gene: TRBJ2-5
clone size: once
V gene: TRBV6-2/TRBV6-3
CDR3 DNA: TGTGCCAGCAGTCCCTCATGGGCACAAGAGACCCAGTACTTC
CDR3 protein: CASSPSWAQETQYF

D gene: TRBD1
J gene: TRBJ1-4
clone size: .
V gene: TRBV28
CDR3 DNA: TGTGCCAGCAGTGTCCAGGGGGATGAAAAACTGTTTTTT
CDR3 protein: CASSVQGDEKLFF

D gene: TRBD2
J gene: TRBJ2-2
clone size: .
V gene: TRBV28
CDR3 DNA: TGTGCCAGCAGTTCCCCACTAGCGGGGGGTATGGCCGGGGAGCTGTTTTTT
CDR3 protein: CASSSPLAGGMAGELFF

D gene: .
J gene: TRBJ2-1
clone size: .
V gene: TRBV27
CDR3 DNA: TGTGCCAGCAGTTTATCTGCCAGGATCTCCTACAATGAGCAGTTCTTC
CDR3 protein: CASSLSARISYNEQFF

D gene: TRBD2
J gene: TRBJ2-1
clone size: .
V gene: TRBV6-5
CDR3 DNA: TGTGCCAGCAGTTCGATTAGCGGGGGCCTTTACAATGAGCAGTTCTTC
CDR3 protein: CASSSISGGLYNEQFF

D gene: TRBD1
J gene: TRBJ2-1
clone size: .
V gene: TRBV6-2/TRBV6-3
CDR3 DNA: TGTGCCAGCAGTTACTCGTGGGACAGGAGGCCCCACTCCGGGCAGTTCTTC
CDR3 protein: CASSYSWDRRPHSGQFF

D gene: TRBD1
J gene: TRBJ1-6
clone size: .
V gene: TRBV4-3
CDR3 DNA: TGCGCCAGCAGCCAAGAGAGACAGGGGGCGATTAATCATTCACCCCTCCACTTT
CDR3 protein: CASSQERQGAINHSPLHF

D gene: .
J gene: TRBJ1-5
clone size: few
V gene: TRBV28
CDR3 DNA: TGTGCCAGCAGCTCTCTCCCCAGGGGAAAAGTCAATCAGCCCCAGCATTTT
CDR3 protein: CASSSLPRGKVNQPQHF

D gene: TRBD1
J gene: TRBJ1-3
clone size: .
V gene: TRBV6-6
CDR3 DNA: TGTGCCAGCAGTTACGGACAGGGTATTGTTGGAAACACCATATATTTT
CDR3 protein: CASSYGQGIVGNTIYF

D gene: TRBD2
J gene: TRBJ2-3
clone size: .
V gene: TRBV9
CDR3 DNA: TGTGCCAGCACTTACGCGGGGGACCCCCACACAGATACGCAGTATTTT
CDR3 protein: CASTYAGDPHTDTQYF

D gene: TRBD1
J gene: TRBJ1-1
clone size: .
V gene: TRBV5-4
CDR3 DNA: TGTGCCAGCAGCTGGACGACAGGGGTGACTGAAGCTTTCTTT
CDR3 protein: CASSWTTGVTEAFF

D gene: .
J gene: TRBJ2-3
clone size: .
V gene: TRBV19
CDR3 DNA: TGTGCCAGTAGTTCCGGGACTGGCTCTAGCACAGATACGCAGTATTTT
CDR3 protein: CASSSGTGSSTDTQYF

D gene: .
J gene: TRBJ1-3
clone size: .
V gene: TRBV6-2/TRBV6-3
CDR3 DNA: TGTGCCAGCAGTTTCAGTTACAGGGCCAGCGGAGACACCATATATTTT
CDR3 protein: CASSFSYRASGDTIYF

D gene: .
J gene: TRBJ1-5
clone size: .
V gene: TRBV5-5
CDR3 DNA: TGTGCCAGCAGCCCCTTCCCAGCGTCAGGGGCCAGGAGCAATCAGCCCCAGCATTTT
CDR3 protein: CASSPFPASGARSNQPQHF

D gene: TRBD1
J gene: TRBJ2-2
clone size: .
V gene: TRBV11-3
CDR3 DNA: TGTGCCAGCAGGCAGGGACAGGCCCTGACCGGGGAGCTGTTTTTT
CDR3 protein: CASRQGQALTGELFF

D gene: .
J gene: TRBJ1-2
clone size: .
V gene: TRBV5-1
CDR3 DNA: TGCGCCAGCAGCTTGGAAGCAGGGTACTATGGCTACACCTTC
CDR3 protein: CASSLEAGYYGYTF

D gene: .
J gene: TRBJ2-7
clone size: .
V gene: TRBV6-2/TRBV6-3
CDR3 DNA: TGTGCCAGCAGCCTGGGAAGGGGGCGCGGGAACGAGCAGTACTTC
CDR3 protein: CASSLGRGRGNEQYF

D gene: .
J gene: TRBJ1-5
clone size: once
V gene: TRBV6-2/TRBV6-3
CDR3 DNA: TGTGCCAGCAGTTACGCAGGGTCTAAGAGTAGCAATCAGCCCCAGCATTTT
CDR3 protein: CASSYAGSKSSNQPQHF

D gene: TRBD1
J gene: TRBJ2-2
clone size: .
V gene: TRBV6-5
CDR3 DNA: TGTGCCAGCAGTCGGACAGGGGGGAGCGGGGAGCTGTTTTTT
CDR3 protein: CASSRTGGSGELFF

D gene: TRBD2
J gene: TRBJ2-1
clone size: .
V gene: TRBV28
CDR3 DNA: TGTGCCAGCAGTGCCTGGCGGGGGGCCCTATACAATGAGCAGTTCTTC
CDR3 protein: CASSAWRGALYNEQFF

D gene: TRBD2
J gene: TRBJ2-2
clone size: .
V gene: TRBV6-1
CDR3 DNA: TGTGCCAGCAGTGGTAGCGGGGGGGCGAACACCGGGGAGCTGTTTTTT
CDR3 protein: CASSGSGGANTGELFF

D gene: .
J gene: TRBJ2-1
clone size: .
V gene: TRBV30
CDR3 DNA: TGTGCCTGGAGTGTACGTGTCAGGTGGGACAATGAGCAGTTCTTC
CDR3 protein: CAWSVRVRWDNEQFF

D gene: TRBD2
J gene: TRBJ2-7
clone size: .
V gene: TRBV3-1/TRBV3-2
CDR3 DNA: TGTGCCAGCAGCCAAGGCGGGGGAGTCAACGAGCAGTACTTC
CDR3 protein: CASSQGGGVNEQYF

D gene: .
J gene: TRBJ2-1
clone size: .
V gene: TRBV7-2
CDR3 DNA: TGTGCCAGCAGCCCTGCCCTTATGTGGGAGTCCTACAATGAGCAGTTCTTC
CDR3 protein: CASSPALMWESYNEQFF

D gene: TRBD2
J gene: TRBJ2-3
clone size: .
V gene: TRBV5-1
CDR3 DNA: TGCGCCAGCAGCTTTAGCGGGGATAACACAGATACGCAGTATTTT
CDR3 protein: CASSFSGDNTDTQYF

D gene: .
J gene: TRBJ1-1
clone size: .
V gene: TRBV11-1
CDR3 DNA: TGTGCCAGCAGCTTACCGATATGGGGGAGGACTGAAGCTTTCTTT
CDR3 protein: CASSLPIWGRTEAFF

D gene: TRBD1
J gene: TRBJ1-1
clone size: .
V gene: TRBV10-3
CDR3 DNA: TGTGCCATCAGTGATCCCGGGACAGAGAACACTGAAGCTTTCTTT
CDR3 protein: CAISDPGTENTEAFF

D gene: TRBD1
J gene: TRBJ1-3
clone size: .
V gene: TRBV9
CDR3 DNA: TGTGCCAGCAGCCCCAGCCCCGGACAGGGGGCAAGTGGAAACACCATATATTTT
CDR3 protein: CASSPSPGQGASGNTIYF

D gene: TRBD1
J gene: TRBJ1-2
clone size: .
V gene: TRBV19
CDR3 DNA: TGTGCCAGTGGGGACAGGGTTAGTGGCTACACCTTC
CDR3 protein: CASGDRVSGYTF

D gene: TRBD2
J gene: TRBJ2-7
clone size: .
V gene: TRBV5-1
CDR3 DNA: TGCGCCAGCAGCTTCGACCCGGGACTAGCGGGGTACGAGCAGTACTTC
CDR3 protein: CASSFDPGLAGYEQYF

D gene: .
J gene: TRBJ2-7
clone size: once
V gene: TRBV29-1
CDR3 DNA: TGCAGCGTTGCGTGGCCCTACGAGCAGTACTTC
CDR3 protein: CSVAWPYEQYF

D gene: TRBD2
J gene: TRBJ2-2
clone size: .
V gene: TRBV29-1
CDR3 DNA: TGCAGCGTTTCTAGCGGGGGGGCGAACACCGGGGAGCTGTTTTTT
CDR3 protein: CSVSSGGANTGELFF

D gene: .
J gene: TRBJ2-5
clone size: .
V gene: TRBV28
CDR3 DNA: TGTGCCAGCAGTTTACTCCGACAGGTCCGGGAGACCCAGTACTTC
CDR3 protein: CASSLLRQVRETQYF

D gene: TRBD1
J gene: TRBJ2-7
clone size: .
V gene: TRBV4-3
CDR3 DNA: TGCGCCAGCAGCCCCGCCGGGACAGGGGGCTTGGAGCAGTACTTC
CDR3 protein: CASSPAGTGGLEQYF

D gene: TRBD1
J gene: TRBJ1-4
clone size: .
V gene: TRBV11-3
CDR3 DNA: TGTGCCAGCAGCTTAGGTCCCGGACAGGGGCCAAACGAGCGGAGTGAAAAACTGTTTTTT
CDR3 protein: CASSLGPGQGPNERSEKLFF

D gene: .
J gene: TRBJ1-1
clone size: .
V gene: TRBV28
CDR3 DNA: TGTGCCAGCCCTCCTGGGGGCAGACCGAACACTGAAGCTTTCTTT
CDR3 protein: CASPPGGRPNTEAFF

D gene: .
J gene: TRBJ2-5
clone size: .
V gene: TRBV19
CDR3 DNA: TGTGCCAGTAGTATGCGCCTTACCTCAGAGACCCAGTACTTC
CDR3 protein: CASSMRLTSETQYF

D gene: .
J gene: TRBJ2-3
clone size: .
V gene: TRBV28
CDR3 DNA: TGTGCCAGCAGGGGCTCTCTTGGCGGGGGCAGCACAGATACGCAGTATTTT
CDR3 protein: CASRGSLGGGSTDTQYF

D gene: .
J gene: TRBJ2-5
clone size: .
V gene: TRBV10-1
CDR3 DNA: TGCGCCAGCAGTGAGAAAATAGTCGGGGGTTTGGAGACCCAGTACTTC
CDR3 protein: CASSEKIVGGLETQYF

D gene: TRBD2
J gene: TRBJ2-3
clone size: .
V gene: TRBV19
CDR3 DNA: TGTGCCAGTAGTATAGGGACTAGCGGGGGAGGAGATACGCAGTATTTT
CDR3 protein: CASSIGTSGGGDTQYF

D gene: TRBD2
J gene: TRBJ2-5
clone size: .
V gene: TRBV7-7
CDR3 DNA: TGTGCTAGCAGCCCCGGACGCGGGGGGGAAGAGACCCAGTACTTC
CDR3 protein: CASSPGRGGEETQYF

D gene: TRBD2
J gene: TRBJ2-2
clone size: .
V gene: TRBV5-1
CDR3 DNA: TGCGCCAGCAGCCCGGGACTAGCGGGGGGGCTTGCCGGGGAGCTGTTTTTT
CDR3 protein: CASSPGLAGGLAGELFF

D gene: TRBD2
J gene: TRBJ2-7
clone size: .
V gene: TRBV6-5
CDR3 DNA: TGTGCCAGCAGGAGTCTAGCGGGGGGCTACGAGCAGTACTTC
CDR3 protein: CASRSLAGGYEQYF

D gene: .
J gene: TRBJ2-3
clone size: .
V gene: TRBV19
CDR3 DNA: TGTGCCAGTAGTACCGAATTAGCGGTGGGCCTCGGTACGCAGTATTTT
CDR3 protein: CASSTELAVGLGTQYF

D gene: TRBD1
J gene: TRBJ1-4
clone size: .
V gene: TRBV5-6
CDR3 DNA: TGTGCCAGCACCCTTTTTATAGGACAGGAGGATGAAAAACTGTTTTTT
CDR3 protein: CASTLFIGQEDEKLFF

D gene: .
J gene: TRBJ1-5
clone size: few
V gene: TRBV6-2/TRBV6-3
CDR3 DNA: TGTGCCAGCAGTTTCCCCCCAGGGAACAATCAGCCCCAGCATTTT
CDR3 protein: CASSFPPGNNQPQHF

D gene: TRBD1
J gene: TRBJ1-5
clone size: few
V gene: TRBV5-6
CDR3 DNA: TGTGCCAGCAGCACAGGGACAGGCAATCAGCCCCAGCATTTT
CDR3 protein: CASSTGTGNQPQHF

D gene: TRBD1
J gene: TRBJ1-6
clone size: once
V gene: TRBV5-4
CDR3 DNA: TGTGCCAGCAGCTTGGGGGACAGGGGGGTGGCCTATAATTCACCCCTCCACTTT
CDR3 protein: CASSLGDRGVAYNSPLHF

D gene: TRBD2
J gene: TRBJ2-3
clone size: .
V gene: TRBV12-3/TRBV12-4
CDR3 DNA: TGTGCCAGCCTGACTAGCGGGGCAGATACGCAGTATTTT
CDR3 protein: CASLTSGADTQYF

D gene: .
J gene: TRBJ2-3
clone size: .
V gene: TRBV3-1/TRBV3-2
CDR3 DNA: TGTGCCAGCAAAGCCCTGGATACGCAGTATTTT
CDR3 protein: CASKALDTQYF

D gene: .
J gene: TRBJ1-3
clone size: .
V gene: TRBV5-5
CDR3 DNA: TGTGCCAGCAGCTTGACAGGGTCGTGGGAAGGAAACACCATATATTTT
CDR3 protein: CASSLTGSWEGNTIYF

D gene: .
J gene: TRBJ1-2
clone size: .
V gene: TRBV2
CDR3 DNA: TGTGCCAGCAGTAAGGGGGACGTTCCAGGCTACACCTTC
CDR3 protein: CASSKGDVPGYTF

D gene: .
J gene: TRBJ2-1
clone size: .
V gene: TRBV5-1
CDR3 DNA: TGCGCCAGCAGCTTAGGGAGTAGTCGAAACAATGAGCAGTTCTTC
CDR3 protein: CASSLGSSRNNEQFF